This TCR beta chain was sequenced during a study of tumor-infiltrating lymphocytes in primary liver carcinoma. Study-level results: Bulk samples went unsorted, so CD4+ and CD8+ repertoires were not compared. Significantly greater top-250-clone fractions characterized tumors relative to blood (p = 0.039).

Researchers drew blood RNA from unsorted whole blood and extracted germline DNA as well. Germline V gene lookup returns CDR1 SGHNT and CDR2 YYREEE (reference sequence). This CDR3 spans 15 amino acids. cDNA specific to TCR beta was made from approximately 0.55 ug of total RNA, with a constant-region primer employed for priming. Each TCR beta library was derived from three nested multiplex PCR rounds that employed slightly modified ARM-PCR. The study ran its first two PCR rounds for 9 to 10 cycles each, using TRBV1-TRBV30 forward primers and a C-beta reverse primer. A single record per CDR3 protein comes from TCRdb applying MiXCR to the multiplex PCR reads. Of 320,000 or so distinct CDR3 sequences listed, less than 75% were seen once; the top ten hold roughly 9%. Note on this clonotype: Its target is unknown. Since a much larger clone is just one base distant, this may be a read error.

Sequenced sample: peripheral blood. This TCR was recovered from a man aged 40-50 years with primary liver carcinoma and hepatitis B virus infection. The chain employs TRBV5-4 and TRBJ2-2, with 7 bases aligning to TRBD1. CDR3 coding DNA: TGTGCGGCCGAAACGGCAGGGGGAGACACCGGGGAGCTGTTTTTT. Translated, it gives CAAETAGGDTGELFF.